What follows describes a single TCR beta chain. Germline V gives CDR1 SGHDT, CDR2 YYEEEE. This CDR3 spans 13 amino acids. V lost 2 bases, J lost 6 bases, and 12 bases lay in between. Profiled with immunoSEQ multiplex PCR; TCRdb holds only in-frame clones, not every one. The sample records over 85,000 clones, over 75% being singletons. The sample originates from a study of PD-1 blockade in classical Hodgkin lymphoma. This sample's time point: cycle 4 day 1 (C4D1), after more than five weeks of nivolumab. Relapses following autologous stem cell transplantation were seen in all patients, with brentuximab vedotin exposure varying.

This TCR came from a human donor with classical Hodgkin lymphoma. The chain combines TRBV5-6 with TRBJ2-7, with a tentative D call TRBD1 (5 bases). The sample consisted of peripheral blood mononuclear cells (PBMCs), taken before the fourth cycle of nivolumab. The CDR3 protein is CASSFSRGAEQYF. In nucleotides, the CDR3 is TGTGCCAGCAGCTTCTCCCGTGGGGCCGAGCAGTACTTC.